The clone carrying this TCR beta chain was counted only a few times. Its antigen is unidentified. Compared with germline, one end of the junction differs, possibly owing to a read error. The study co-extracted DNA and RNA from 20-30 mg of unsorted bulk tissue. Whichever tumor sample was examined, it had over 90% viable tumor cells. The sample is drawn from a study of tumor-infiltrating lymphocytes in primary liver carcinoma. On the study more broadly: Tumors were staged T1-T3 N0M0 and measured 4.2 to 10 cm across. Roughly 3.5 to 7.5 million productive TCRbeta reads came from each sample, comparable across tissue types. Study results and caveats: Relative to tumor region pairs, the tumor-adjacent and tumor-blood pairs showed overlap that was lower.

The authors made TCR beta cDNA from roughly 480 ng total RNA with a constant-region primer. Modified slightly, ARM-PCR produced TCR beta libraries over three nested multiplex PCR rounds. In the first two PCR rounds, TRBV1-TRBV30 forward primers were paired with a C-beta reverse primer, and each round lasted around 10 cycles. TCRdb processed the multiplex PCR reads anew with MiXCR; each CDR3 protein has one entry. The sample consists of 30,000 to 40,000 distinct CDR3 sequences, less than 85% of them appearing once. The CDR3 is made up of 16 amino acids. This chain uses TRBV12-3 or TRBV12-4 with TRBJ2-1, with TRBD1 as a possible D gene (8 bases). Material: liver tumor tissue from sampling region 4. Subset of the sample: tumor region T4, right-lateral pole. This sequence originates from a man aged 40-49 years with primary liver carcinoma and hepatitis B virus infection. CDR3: CATRQGWAGDSNEKFF. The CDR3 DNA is TGTGCCACCAGACAGGGGTGGGCGGGAGATTCTAATGAGAAGTTCTTC.